The 5 T cell receptor beta chains listed next were all sequenced from one sample in a study of cytomegalovirus exposure and HLA in healthy donors. Researchers ran the PCR with 60 Vbeta and 13 Jbeta primers. The protocol was immunoSEQ multiplex PCR, while the TCRdb copy is restricted to in-frame clones and leaves out a portion. The sample carries about 270,000 clones, under 80% recorded once. The sequencing sample was made of PBMCs. The receptors come from a female donor in good health and CMV-seronegative.

The rearrangement uses TRBV28 and TRBJ1-2; perhaps TRBD1 as D (5 bases). From germline, CDR1 is MDHEN and CDR2 SYDVKM. V lost 5 bases to trimming and J lost 4 bases, with 11 bases between them. The CDR3 loop spans 13 amino acids. The DNA for the CDR3 is TGTGCCAGCAGTCCATTAACAGGCTATGGCTACACCTTC. Its translation is CASSPLTGYGYTF.

This sequence joins TRBV5-1 and TRBJ2-7; 11 positions match TRBD2. This CDR3 has 15 amino acids. Per germline, CDR1 SGHRS and CDR2 YFSETQ. Trimming took 7 bases from V and 12 from J; bases not matched to a gene: 18. CDR3 amino acids: CASGGSPSGRIVWYF. In nucleotides, the CDR3 is TGCGCCAGCGGGGGGTCGCCTAGCGGGAGGATAGTATGGTACTTC.

This clone turned up a few times. The chain is built from TRBV5-1 and TRBJ2-3; no clear D. Trimming stripped 0 bases from V and 0 bases from J, with 8 bases between. The CDR3 length is 15 residues. Germline V gene data show CDR1 as SGHRS and CDR2 as YFSETQ. DNA for the CDR3: TGCGCCAGCAGCTTGGGAGGAGAGAGCACAGATACGCAGTATTTT. It codes for CASSLGGESTDTQYF.

The rearrangement uses TRBV9 and TRBJ2-1, with D uncertain. The CDR3 contains 14 residues. V was pared by 4 bases and J by 0 bases, with 8 bases between. Germline V lookup: CDR1 SGDLS, CDR2 YYNGEE. CDR3 loop: CASSPPVSYNEQFF. The CDR3 bases are TGTGCCAGCAGCCCCCCCGTCTCCTACAATGAGCAGTTCTTC.

The chain combines TRBV7-9 with TRBJ2-2; TRBD2 matches 8 bases. Germline V gives CDR1 SEHNR, CDR2 FQNEAQ (reference sequence). V trimming: 6 bases; J trimming: 0 bases; junction bases outside the gene matches: 3. The CDR3 length is 15 residues. The DNA of the CDR3 is TGTGCCAGCAGACGAGCGGGGGCGAACACCGGGGAGCTGTTTTTT. Its protein is CASRRAGANTGELFF.